This entry describes one T cell receptor beta chain. The data originate from a study of blood T cell repertoires in COVID-19. J lost 3 bases, V lost 6 bases, and 7 bases had no gene match. Germline-derived CDR1 and CDR2 are MNHEY and SVGAGI. CDR3 length: 14 amino acids. Assay used: immunoSEQ multiplex PCR; TCRdb lists only in-frame clones, some missing. The sample lists about 200,000 clones; about 88% were seen once. The chain links TRBV6-5 to TRBJ1-2, with 7 nucleotides matching TRBD1. The TCR originated in a woman aged 40-49 years with acute or convalescent COVID-19. Input material: peripheral blood. The CDR3 is CASRTTGVHYGYTF. The CDR3 DNA follows: TGTGCCAGCAGAACCACAGGGGTGCACTATGGCTACACCTTC.